Presented here are 30 T cell receptor beta chains from one specimen sequenced in a study of Tregs in tolerant kidney transplant recipients (dated by TCRdb to the late 2010s). The receptor library was made with the immunoSEQ multiplex PCR assay. The source is immuneACCESS, and TCRdb retained only in-frame sequences with V and J called. Part of the clones is not carried over; for the studies checked, unresolved V genes explain less than half of this, and the remainder is unexplained. Here the sample has over 50,000 clones; about four fifths occur a single time. The ten largest make up around 5.5% of the sample. The sample taken for sequencing was CD4+ T cells from blood. These receptors all come from a human donor in good health.

The V and J genes are TRBV29-1 and TRBJ1-2, with TRBD1 identical over 9 bases. The CDR3 totals 11 residues. V dropped 7 bases and J dropped 8; count of bases not matched to a gene: 5. Germline V gene data show CDR1 as SQVTM and CDR2 as ANQGSEA. The CDR3 sequence: CSARQGDGYTF. CDR3 nucleotides: TGCAGCGCACGACAGGGGGACGGCTACACCTTC. Full variable domain (missing parts from reference TRBV29-1 and TRBJ1-2): SAVISQKPSRDICQRGTSLTIQCQVDSQVTMMFWYRQQPGQSLTLIATANQGSEATYESGFVIDKFPISRPNLTFSTLTVSNMSPEDSSIYLCSARQGDGYTFGSGTRLTVV.

The chain uses TRBV6-4 and TRBJ2-1, with 8 bases that match TRBD2. The J segment lost 3 bases and the V segment lost 2 bases, leaving 18 bases of the junction unmatched. Per germline, CDR1 MRHNA and CDR2 SNTAGT. The CDR3 contains 20 residues. CDR3 nucleotides: TGTGCCAGCAGTGACCTAACTGACTTGTGGCCGGGAGGGGACTACAATGAGCAGTTCTTC. This encodes CASSDLTDLWPGGDYNEQFF.

Points on this clone: The same CDR3 can be traced to other DNA sequences in this sample. The V gene is TRBV30, the J gene TRBJ2-1; 8 positions match TRBD2. The CDR3 length is 14 residues. The germline CDR1 and CDR2 sequences are GTSNPN and SVGIG (reference sequence). With 3 bases clipped from V and 9 bases from J, the junction kept 10 bases outside the gene matches. The CDR3 reads CAWRGGGAGGEQFF. DNA of the CDR3: TGTGCCTGGAGGGGGGGCGGGGCGGGGGGTGAGCAGTTCTTC.

The V and J genes are TRBV6-1 and TRBJ2-7, with 9 bases identical to TRBD1. Germline CDR1 MNHNS, CDR2 SASEGT. This CDR3 comprises 16 residues. Losses at the gene ends were 1 base for V and 5 bases for J; bases not matched to a gene: 9. CDR3 amino acids: CASSEVGQGPSHEQYF. The DNA for the CDR3 is TGTGCCAGCAGTGAAGTGGGACAGGGTCCTTCCCACGAGCAGTACTTC.

The chain employs TRBV7-2 and TRBJ1-4, with 11 bases that match TRBD1. Looked up from germline, CDR1 is SGHTA and CDR2 is FQGNSA. J gave up 5 bases and V 5 bases, and 4 bases lay outside the gene matches. CDR3 length: 15 amino acids. The CDR3, as DNA: TGTGCCAGCAGCCCTCGGACAGGGGGCAATGAAAAACTGTTTTTT. This translates into CASSPRTGGNEKLFF.

The chain joins TRBV7-2 to TRBJ2-5, with unresolved D. The CDR3 runs to 14 residues. V was clipped by 2 bases and J by 4 bases, with 11 bases between them. Looked up from germline, CDR1 is SGHTA and CDR2 is FQGNSA. The CDR3 is CASSLWVLRETQYF. CDR3 DNA: TGTGCCAGCAGCTTATGGGTTCTCAGAGAGACCCAGTACTTC.

The chain recombines TRBV25-1 with TRBJ2-7; D gene uncertain. The CDR3 has 12 residues. The V gene's germline CDR1 is MGHDK and CDR2 SYGVNS. Trimming removed 3 bases from V and 4 bases from J, with 7 bases in between. The CDR3 DNA reads TGTGCCAGCAGTGACCCCGTTTACGAGCAGTACTTC. Its protein product is CASSDPVYEQYF.

The chain has TRBV19 and TRBJ1-4; no reliable D call. Trimming removed 4 bases from V and 3 bases from J, with 12 bases in between. This CDR3 comprises 15 residues. Per the germline V gene, CDR1 is LNHDA and CDR2 is SQIVND (reference sequence). The CDR3 DNA reads TGTGCCAGTAGTACCACTAGCCGACCTAATGAAAAACTGTTTTTT. Protein: CASSTTSRPNEKLFF.

This chain joins TRBV9 and TRBJ1-2; 7 bases line up with TRBD1. This CDR3 contains 16 residues. The J segment lost 4 bases and the V segment lost 3 bases, leaving 12 bases of the junction unmatched. Per germline, CDR1 SGDLS and CDR2 YYNGEE. CDR3 sequence: CASSETPAGGLYGYTF. DNA for the CDR3: TGTGCCAGCAGCGAGACCCCCGCAGGGGGGCTCTATGGCTACACCTTC.

The chain is built from TRBV11-2 and TRBJ2-7, with 8 positions matching TRBD2. The CDR3 runs to 15 residues. The junction had 9 bases not matched to a gene; V was cut back by 1 base and J by 7 bases. Looked up from germline, CDR1 is SGHAT and CDR2 is FQNNGV. The CDR3 region is CASSLVPAGVGEQYF. The CDR3 region has the DNA TGTGCCAGCAGCTTAGTACCAGCGGGAGTGGGGGAGCAGTACTTC.

V is TRBV5-4 and J is TRBJ2-1, with TRBD2 matching over 7 bases. In germline, CDR1 is SGHNT, CDR2 YYREEE (reference sequence). The CDR3 consists of 15 residues. The V and J ends lost 6 bases and 6 bases, in that order; junction bases with no gene match: 12. The CDR3 region has the DNA TGTGCCAGCACCCCCTTCGGGACTACACGCAATGAGCAGTTCTTC. Protein sequence: CASTPFGTTRNEQFF. Drawing the rest from reference TRBV5-4 and TRBJ2-1, the complete variable domain is ETGVTQSPTHLIKTRGQQVTLRCSSQSGHNTVSWYQQALGQGPQFIFQYYREEENGRGNFPPRFSGLQFPNYSSELNVNALELDDSALYLCASTPFGTTRNEQFFGPGTRLTVL.

The V and J genes are TRBV19 and TRBJ2-1; 8 bases align to TRBD1. Germline CDR1 and CDR2: LNHDA and SQIVND (reference sequence). This CDR3 contains 13 residues. J gave up 5 bases and V 6 bases, and 3 bases lay outside the gene matches. CDR3 residues: CASRPTGDNEQFF. The CDR3 nucleotides are TGTGCCAGTAGGCCGACAGGGGACAATGAGCAGTTCTTC.

The V call is TRBV7-9, the J call TRBJ2-7, with 8 nucleotides matching TRBD2. The germline CDR1 and CDR2 sequences are SEHNR and FQNEAQ (reference sequence). The CDR3 is made up of 15 amino acids. J was trimmed by 7 bases and V by 5 bases; bases with no gene match: 13. The CDR3 here is CASSHAGAGGWEQYF. CDR3 nucleotide sequence: TGTGCCAGCAGCCACGCCGGGGCGGGAGGATGGGAGCAGTACTTC.

CDR3 nucleotide sequence: TGTGCCAGCAGCCCCCGCAGGGCGCAAGAGACCCAGTACTTC. Its translation is CASSPRRAQETQYF. V is TRBV7-6 and J is TRBJ2-5, with D possibly being TRBD1 (5 bases). Germline values: CDR1 SGHVS, CDR2 FNYEAQ. With 5 bases removed from V and 2 bases from J, the gap between germline ends came to 12 bases. The CDR3 totals 14 residues. The complete variable domain, with remaining parts taken from reference TRBV7-6 and TRBJ2-5, reads GAGVSQSPRYKVTKRGQDVALRCDPISGHVSLYWYRQALGQGPEFLTYFNYEAQQDKSGLPNDRFSAERPEGSISTLTIQRTEQRDSAMYRCASSPRRAQETQYFGPGTRLLVL.

In nucleotides, the CDR3 is TGTGCCAGCAGCTTGGGTTCATGGGATACGCAGTATTTT. As protein: CASSLGSWDTQYF. The chain joins TRBV5-4 to TRBJ2-3; D is unclear. The CDR3 is made up of 13 amino acids. Trimming cost V 0 bases and J 6 bases, with 8 bases left between them. Germline V gives CDR1 SGHNT, CDR2 YYREEE (reference sequence). Using reference TRBV5-4 and TRBJ2-3 for the parts outside the CDR3, the full variable domain is ETGVTQSPTHLIKTRGQQVTLRCSSQSGHNTVSWYQQALGQGPQFIFQYYREEENGRGNFPPRFSGLQFPNYSSELNVNALELDDSALYLCASSLGSWDTQYFGPGTRLTVL.

V is TRBV7-9 and J is TRBJ2-7, with 9 bases that match TRBD1. The trim removed 6 bases at V and 5 bases at J, leaving 5 bases unmatched. CDR1 and CDR2 (germline): SEHNR, FQNEAQ (reference sequence). The CDR3 length is 13 residues. The CDR3 DNA is TGTGCCAGCAGACAGGGACAGGGCCACGAGCAGTACTTC. It specifies CASRQGQGHEQYF.

The chain employs TRBV5-4 and TRBJ2-2; D remains ambiguous. The germline CDR1 and CDR2 sequences are SGHNT and YYREEE (reference sequence). Trimming cost V 0 bases and J 2 bases, with 11 bases left between them. This CDR3 comprises 16 residues. This chain's CDR3 is CASSLVGRVNTGELFF. Written as DNA, the CDR3 is TGTGCCAGCAGCTTGGTGGGAAGAGTTAACACCGGGGAGCTGTTTTTT.

The V call is TRBV2, the J call TRBJ2-1; 10 nucleotides line up with TRBD1. This CDR3 comprises 17 residues. Germline CDR1 and CDR2: SNHLY and FYNNEI. J was trimmed by 4 bases and V by 4 bases; bases with no gene match: 10. The CDR3 DNA sequence: TGTGCCAGCAGTGTCCTAAGACAGGGGGCCGATTACAATGAGCAGTTCTTC. This codes for CASSVLRQGADYNEQFF.

The V gene is TRBV27, the J gene TRBJ1-2; weak D call: TRBD1 (5 bases). V lost 6 bases and J 1 base, leaving 18 bases between the germline ends. The CDR3 covers 16 residues. Germline CDR1 and CDR2: MNHEY and SMNVEV (reference sequence). In nucleotides, the CDR3 is TGTGCCAGCAGCCCTGGAGCGACAGTCCATAACTATGGCTACACCTTC. It is translated as CASSPGATVHNYGYTF.

The rearrangement joins TRBV14 to TRBJ1-1; D remains unclear. Trimming removed 4 bases from V and 0 bases from J, with 9 bases in between. Germline V CDR1 and CDR2: SGHDN, FVKESK. CDR3 length: 14 residues. CDR3 residues: CASSLNLLNTEAFF. The CDR3 DNA sequence: TGTGCCAGCAGCCTGAACCTTTTGAACACTGAAGCTTTCTTT.

The J gene is TRBJ2-3, the V gene TRBV11-3; a possible D gene is TRBD2 (6 bases). Trimming pared 3 bases from V and 2 bases from J, leaving 12 bases between. This CDR3 spans 15 amino acids. In germline, CDR1 is SGHNT, CDR2 YENEEA. CDR3 amino acids: CASSLGGRTTDTQYF. The CDR3 DNA follows: TGTGCCAGCAGCTTGGGGGGTAGGACCACAGATACGCAGTATTTT.

The chain uses TRBV5-6 and TRBJ1-4, with D possibly being TRBD1 (5 bases). Per germline, CDR1 SGHDT and CDR2 YYEEEE. Trimming took off 4 bases at V and 13 bases at J, with 20 bases between the two ends. The CDR3 is made up of 14 amino acids. CDR3 sequence reads: CASSHRQRRGRLFF. The CDR3 coding sequence is TGTGCCAGCAGCCACAGGCAGCGGAGAGGGCGACTGTTTTTT. Supplemented by reference TRBV5-6 and TRBJ1-4, the full variable domain reads DAGVTQSPTHLIKTRGQQVTLRCSPKSGHDTVSWYQQALGQGPQFIFQYYEEEERQRGNFPDRFSGHQFPNYSSELNVNALLLGDSALYLCASSHRQRRGRLFFGSGTQLSVL.

The V and J genes are TRBV11-3 and TRBJ1-1; TRBD1 is a possible D gene (6 bases). Germline CDR1 is SGHNT and CDR2 is YENEEA. Trimming took off 3 bases at V and 5 bases at J, with 13 bases between the two ends. The CDR3 spans 14 residues. The DNA of the CDR3 is TGTGCCAGCAGCTTTATGGTCCAGGGGACTGAAGCTTTCTTT. It translates to CASSFMVQGTEAFF.

This clone was picked up a small number of times. The rearrangement uses TRBV2 and TRBJ2-3; possible D gene TRBD2, 7 bases. CDR3 length: 16 residues. V lost 2 bases and J lost 3, with 15 bases in between. Germline loops: CDR1 SNHLY, CDR2 FYNNEI. The CDR3 reads CASSEREKGGTDTQYF. As DNA, the CDR3 is TGTGCCAGCAGTGAAAGGGAGAAGGGGGGGACAGATACGCAGTATTTT.

This clone was seen only a few times. CDR3 in amino acids: CSVAPGLARETQYF. Written as DNA, the CDR3 is TGCAGCGTGGCCCCGGGACTAGCAAGAGAGACCCAGTACTTC. This chain uses TRBV29-1 with TRBJ2-5; 9 nucleotides line up with TRBD2. This CDR3 is built from 14 residues. Trimming at V came to 6 bases and at J to 4 bases, leaving 9 bases not matched to a gene. Germline values: CDR1 SQVTM, CDR2 ANQGSEA.

The V and J genes are TRBV29-1 and TRBJ2-1, with TRBD2 matching over 9 bases. In germline, CDR1 is SQVTM, CDR2 ANQGSEA. The junction had 12 bases not matched to a gene; V was cut back by 6 bases and J by 6 bases. The CDR3 sequence is 15 residues long. CDR3 in DNA: TGCAGCGTCTTTAGAGGGCTAGCGGGGAGCAATGAGCAGTTCTTC. It is translated as CSVFRGLAGSNEQFF.

The J gene is TRBJ1-2, the V gene TRBV19; weak D call: TRBD1 (5 bases). Trimming removed 4 bases from V and 2 bases from J, with 23 bases in between. The CDR3 sequence is 18 residues long. The V gene's germline CDR1 is LNHDA and CDR2 SQIVND (reference sequence). The chain's CDR3 is CASSSPPGTSTQNYGYTF. The CDR3 nucleotides read TGTGCCAGTAGTAGCCCCCCGGGGACGTCGACTCAAAACTATGGCTACACCTTC.

The J gene is TRBJ2-5, the V gene TRBV7-2; D is undetermined. The CDR3 length is 13 residues. Per germline, CDR1 SGHTA and CDR2 FQGNSA. Trimming stripped 3 bases from V and 4 bases from J, with 9 bases between. The CDR3 nucleotides read TGTGCCAGCAGCTTTGGGCTTGGAGAGACCCAGTACTTC. This codes for CASSFGLGETQYF.

J is TRBJ2-7 and V is TRBV28; 9 bases are shared with TRBD1. Trimming took 4 bases from V and 3 from J; bases not matched to a gene: 10. The CDR3 sequence is 16 residues long. Germline assignment: CDR1 MDHEN and CDR2 SYDVKM. CDR3 nucleotides: TGTGCCAGCAGTTGGCCGGGACAGGGTGGGCTCTACGAGCAGTACTTC. Protein product: CASSWPGQGGLYEQYF.

J is TRBJ1-2 and V is TRBV15, with D unresolved. CDR3 length: 15 amino acids. Trimming cost V 4 bases and J 4 bases, with 16 bases left between them. Per the germline V gene, CDR1 is LNHNV and CDR2 is YYDKDF (reference sequence). The CDR3 DNA follows: TGTGCCACCAGCATCGCTGGGCGGCAATTCTATGGCTACACCTTC. Protein product: CATSIAGRQFYGYTF.